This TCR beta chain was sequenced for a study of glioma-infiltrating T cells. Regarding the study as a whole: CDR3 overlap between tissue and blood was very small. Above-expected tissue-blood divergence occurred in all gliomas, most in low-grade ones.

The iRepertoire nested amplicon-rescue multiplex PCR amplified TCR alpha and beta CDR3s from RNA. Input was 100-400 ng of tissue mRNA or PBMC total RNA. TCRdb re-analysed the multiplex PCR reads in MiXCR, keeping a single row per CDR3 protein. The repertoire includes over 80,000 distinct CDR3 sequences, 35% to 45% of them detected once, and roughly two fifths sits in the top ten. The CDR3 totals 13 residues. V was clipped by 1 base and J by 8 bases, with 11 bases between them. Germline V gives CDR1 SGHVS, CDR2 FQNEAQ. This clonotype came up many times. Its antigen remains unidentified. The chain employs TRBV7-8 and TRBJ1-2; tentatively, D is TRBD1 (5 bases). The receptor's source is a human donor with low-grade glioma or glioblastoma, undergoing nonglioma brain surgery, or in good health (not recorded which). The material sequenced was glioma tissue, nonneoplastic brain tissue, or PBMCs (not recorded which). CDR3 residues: CASSLVAGDGYTF. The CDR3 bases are TGTGCCAGCAGCTTAGTGGCGGGGGACGGCTACACCTTC.